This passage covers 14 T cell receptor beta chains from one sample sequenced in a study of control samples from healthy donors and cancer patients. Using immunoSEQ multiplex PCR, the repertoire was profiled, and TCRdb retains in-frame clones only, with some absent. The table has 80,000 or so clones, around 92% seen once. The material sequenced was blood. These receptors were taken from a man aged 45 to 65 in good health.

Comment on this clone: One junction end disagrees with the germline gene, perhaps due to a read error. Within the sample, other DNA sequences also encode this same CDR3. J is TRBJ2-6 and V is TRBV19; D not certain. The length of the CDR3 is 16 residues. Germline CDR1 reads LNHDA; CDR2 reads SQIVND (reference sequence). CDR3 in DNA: TGTGCCAGTCACACGGGCCTTAGCTCTGGAGCCAACGTCCTGACTTTC. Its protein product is CASHTGLSSGANVLTF.

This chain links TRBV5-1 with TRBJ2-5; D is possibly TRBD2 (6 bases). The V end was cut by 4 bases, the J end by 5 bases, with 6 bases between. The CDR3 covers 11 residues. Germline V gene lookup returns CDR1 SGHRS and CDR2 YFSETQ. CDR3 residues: CASSREETQYF. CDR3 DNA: TGCGCCAGCAGCCGGGAGGAGACCCAGTACTTC.

DNA for the CDR3: TGTGCCAGCAGCCAAGGGTTCGGGATAAACACTGAAGCTTTCTTT. It codes for CASSQGFGINTEAFF. The chain carries TRBV3-1 (or the pseudogene TRBV3-2) and TRBJ1-1; D ambiguous. The CDR3 extends over 15 amino acids. In germline, CDR1 is LGHDT, CDR2 YNNKEL (reference sequence). V was cut by 1 base and J by 2 bases, with 11 bases left in between.

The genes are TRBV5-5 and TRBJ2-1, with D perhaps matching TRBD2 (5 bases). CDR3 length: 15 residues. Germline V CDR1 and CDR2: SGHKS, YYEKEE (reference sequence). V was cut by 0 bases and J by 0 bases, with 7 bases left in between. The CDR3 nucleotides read TGTGCCAGCAGCTTGGGAGGGAGCTCCTACAATGAGCAGTTCTTC. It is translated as CASSLGGSSYNEQFF.

CDR3 nucleotides: TGTGCCTGGAGTGTAGGGGGGCGATCGTACGATGGCTACACCTTC. It translates to CAWSVGGRSYDGYTF. The rearrangement joins TRBV30 to TRBJ1-2, with D tentatively TRBD1 (6 bases). The CDR3 consists of 15 residues. Germline CDR1 is GTSNPN and CDR2 is SVGIG (reference sequence). Trimming stripped 0 bases from V and 6 bases from J, with 17 bases between.

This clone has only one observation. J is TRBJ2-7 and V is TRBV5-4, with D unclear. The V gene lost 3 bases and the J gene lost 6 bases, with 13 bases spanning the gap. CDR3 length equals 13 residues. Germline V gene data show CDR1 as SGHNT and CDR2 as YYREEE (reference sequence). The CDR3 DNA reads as TGTGCCAGCAGCTCCTTCGGTAGGGTCGAGCAGTACTTC. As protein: CASSSFGRVEQYF. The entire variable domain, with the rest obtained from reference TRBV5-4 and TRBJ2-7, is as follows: ETGVTQSPTHLIKTRGQQVTLRCSSQSGHNTVSWYQQALGQGPQFIFQYYREEENGRGNFPPRFSGLQFPNYSSELNVNALELDDSALYLCASSSFGRVEQYFGPGTRLTVT.

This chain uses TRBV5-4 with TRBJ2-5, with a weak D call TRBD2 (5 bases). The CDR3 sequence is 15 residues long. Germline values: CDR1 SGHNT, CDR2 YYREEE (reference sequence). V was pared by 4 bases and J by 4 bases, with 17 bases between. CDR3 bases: TGTGCCAGCAGCCTCGACACCTTTGGGAGAGAGACCCAGTACTTC. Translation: CASSLDTFGRETQYF. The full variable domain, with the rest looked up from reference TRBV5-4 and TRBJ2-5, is ETGVTQSPTHLIKTRGQQVTLRCSSQSGHNTVSWYQQALGQGPQFIFQYYREEENGRGNFPPRFSGLQFPNYSSELNVNALELDDSALYLCASSLDTFGRETQYFGPGTRLLVL.

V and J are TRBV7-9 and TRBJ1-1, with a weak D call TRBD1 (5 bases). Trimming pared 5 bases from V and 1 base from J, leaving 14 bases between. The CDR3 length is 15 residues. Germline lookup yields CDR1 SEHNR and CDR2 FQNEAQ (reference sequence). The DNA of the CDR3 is TGTGCCAGCAGCCCCATAGGGGTGGGGAACACTGAAGCTTTCTTT. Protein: CASSPIGVGNTEAFF.

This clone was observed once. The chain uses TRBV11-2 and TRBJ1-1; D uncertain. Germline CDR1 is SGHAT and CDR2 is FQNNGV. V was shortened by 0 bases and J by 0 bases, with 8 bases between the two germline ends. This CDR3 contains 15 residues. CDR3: CASSLDRVMNTEAFF. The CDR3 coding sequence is TGTGCCAGCAGCTTAGACCGAGTAATGAACACTGAAGCTTTCTTT.

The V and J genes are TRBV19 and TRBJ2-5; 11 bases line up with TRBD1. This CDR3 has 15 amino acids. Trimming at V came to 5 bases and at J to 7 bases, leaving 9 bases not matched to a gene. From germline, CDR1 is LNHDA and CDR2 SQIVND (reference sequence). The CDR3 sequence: CASSQRTGGVGTQYF. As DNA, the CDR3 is TGTGCCAGTAGTCAACGGACAGGGGGCGTCGGGACCCAGTACTTC. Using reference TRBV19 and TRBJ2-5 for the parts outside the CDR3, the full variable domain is DGGITQSPKYLFRKEGQNVTLSCEQNLNHDAMYWYRQDPGQGLRLIYYSQIVNDFQKGDIAEGYSVSREKKESFPLTVTSAQKNPTAFYLCASSQRTGGVGTQYFGPGTRLLVL.

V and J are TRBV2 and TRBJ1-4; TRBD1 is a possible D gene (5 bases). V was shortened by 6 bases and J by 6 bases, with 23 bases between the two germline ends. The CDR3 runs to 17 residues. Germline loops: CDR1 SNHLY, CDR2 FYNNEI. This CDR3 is CASSLDRDGRRDEKLFF. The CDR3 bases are TGTGCCAGCAGCTTGGACCGGGACGGCCGGCGGGATGAAAAACTGTTTTTT.

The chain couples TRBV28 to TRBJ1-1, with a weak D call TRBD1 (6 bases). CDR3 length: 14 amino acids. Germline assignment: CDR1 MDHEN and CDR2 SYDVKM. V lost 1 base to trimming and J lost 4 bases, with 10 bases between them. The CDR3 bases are TGTGCCAGCAGTTTATATTTGGGGGCCACTGAAGCTTTCTTT. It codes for CASSLYLGATEAFF.

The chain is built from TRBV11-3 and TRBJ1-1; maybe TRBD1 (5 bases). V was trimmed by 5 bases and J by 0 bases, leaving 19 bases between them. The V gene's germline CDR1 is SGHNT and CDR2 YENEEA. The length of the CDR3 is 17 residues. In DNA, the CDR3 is TGTGCCAGCAGCCTGGGGTTTCGGGGCAGCATGAACACTGAAGCTTTCTTT. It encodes CASSLGFRGSMNTEAFF. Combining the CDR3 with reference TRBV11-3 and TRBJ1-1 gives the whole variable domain EAGVVQSPRYKIIEKKQPVAFWCNPISGHNTLYWYLQNLGQGPELLIRYENEEAVDDSQLPKDRFSAERLKGVDSTLKIQPAELGDSAVYLCASSLGFRGSMNTEAFFGQGTRLTVV.

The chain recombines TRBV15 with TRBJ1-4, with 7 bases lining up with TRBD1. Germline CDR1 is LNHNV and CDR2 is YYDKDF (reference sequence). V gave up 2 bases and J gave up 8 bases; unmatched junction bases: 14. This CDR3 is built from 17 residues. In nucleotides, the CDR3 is TGTGCCACCAGCAGACCTATAACAAGGGGGCTAGGAGAAAAACTGTTTTTT. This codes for CATSRPITRGLGEKLFF.